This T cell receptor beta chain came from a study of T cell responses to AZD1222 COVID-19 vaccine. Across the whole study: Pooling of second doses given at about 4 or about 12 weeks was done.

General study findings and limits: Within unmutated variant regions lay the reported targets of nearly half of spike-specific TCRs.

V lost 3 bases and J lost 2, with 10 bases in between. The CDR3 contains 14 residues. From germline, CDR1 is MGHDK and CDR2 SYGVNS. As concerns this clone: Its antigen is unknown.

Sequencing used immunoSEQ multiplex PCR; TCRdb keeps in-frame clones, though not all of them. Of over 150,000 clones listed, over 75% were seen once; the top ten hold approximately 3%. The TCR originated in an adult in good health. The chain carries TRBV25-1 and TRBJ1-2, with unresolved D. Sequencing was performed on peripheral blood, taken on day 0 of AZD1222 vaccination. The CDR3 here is CASSDPGANYGYTF. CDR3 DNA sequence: TGTGCCAGCAGTGATCCGGGCGCGAACTATGGCTACACCTTC.